The sequence of this T cell receptor beta chain was determined in a study of CD8 T cells in Susac syndrome. Across the whole study: Patients with Susac syndrome, at blood draw, were therapy-naive, on corticosteroids, or on intravenous immunoglobulin alone.

The CDR3 is 15 amino acids. From germline, CDR1 is DFQATT and CDR2 SNEGSKA (reference sequence). Between the trimmed V and J ends, which lost 3 bases and 2 bases, there was a span of 15 bases. cDNA came from about 0.5 to 1 ug RNA primed by random hexamers. The amplification used immunoSEQ multiplex PCR on TCR beta CDR3; it spanned 54 Vbeta and 13 Jbeta. Via MiXCR, TCRdb re-called the immunoSEQ multiplex PCR reads, giving one row per CDR3 protein. The data contain about 190,000 distinct CDR3 sequences, 90% to 97% of them singletons. This clonotype originated in a human donor with Susac syndrome. Sequences were obtained from CD4+ T cells from PBMCs. This sequence joins TRBV20-1 and TRBJ2-3; TRBD1 might be the D (6 bases). This chain's CDR3 is CSASRGVFHTDTQYF. CDR3 nucleotides: TGCAGTGCTAGCAGGGGCGTATTTCACACAGATACGCAGTATTTT.